This TCR beta chain was retrieved from a study of CD8+ T cells in alopecia areata (dated by TCRdb to the late 2010s). Describing the broader study: Treated patients were enrolled in an open-label pilot trial of oral tofacitinib, 5 to 10 mg twice daily, for moderate-to-severe alopecia areata. Patients stayed on tofacitinib for 6 to 18 months and then had 6 months of follow-up off drug so that delayed response and recurrence could be assessed. TCRbeta CDR3 regions were amplified by immunoSEQ multiplex PCR with 35 Vbeta forward and 13 Jbeta reverse primers. To study T cell clonal expansion in alopecia areata, the researchers applied high-throughput TCRbeta sequencing to both the C3H/HeJ mouse model and human patients. RNA was obtained with the PAXgene miRNA kit for fixed scalp, the miRNeasy kit for PBMCs, and the RNeasy kit for mouse skin. Biopsies were taken from tofacitinib-treated patients at baseline and again at 4 and 24 weeks into treatment, and several of those patients also had a later scalp biopsy. Clonality in the scalp was compared among normal scalp (n=4), patchy alopecia areata scalp (n=8), and alopecia totalis/universalis scalp (n=8). In humans, TCRbeta sequencing was performed on scalp tissue and on sorted CD4+ and CD8+ peripheral blood T cells from healthy controls and from patients with patchy or totalis/universalis alopecia areata.

According to the study, the label for this sample's time point signals: baseline before oral tofacitinib. Lesional scalp punch biopsies and peripheral blood were collected from alopecia areata patients. After PBMCs were isolated by density centrifugation and stained for CD3, CD4 and CD8, a FACSAria was used to sort CD4+ and CD8+ T cells. Note on this clone: Its antigen remains undetermined. Base-call qualities are not available, and no considerably larger clone is one nucleotide away.

CDR1 and CDR2 are drawn from the germline V gene: MGHRA, YSYEKL. The CDR3 contains 13 residues, cysteine and phenylalanine counted. The read is trimmed to its CDR3 DNA, 39 bases read in frame from base 1. The V and J ends are trimmed by 0 bases and 6 bases, leaving 6 bases between them. Broader findings and caveats from the paper: TCR sequences shared between patients were less clear than in mice, possibly partly because of HLA diversity in the patient population. Lesional scalp, especially in alopecia totalis/universalis, showed higher clonality and more expanded CD8+ clones than normal scalp, suggesting antigenic drive. Scalp TCR repertoire analysis is complicated because resident alphabeta T cells in normal human skin are also sequenced, whereas mouse skin is dominated by gammadelta T cells.

Library preparation was by the immunoSEQ multiplex PCR assay. RNA was extracted from all samples and reverse transcribed into cDNA, which served as template for TCR sequencing. SuperScript III was used to make first-strand cDNA, primed with a 2:1 mix of oligo-dT and random hexamers. Amplification bias was assessed with a synthetic immune receptor repertoire, and residual bias was removed computationally. The published analysis was carried out like this. Raw reads were preprocessed for error removal, and CDR3 was defined according to IMGT conventions as running from the conserved cysteine to phenylalanine. Clonality was calculated as 1 minus Shannon entropy normalized by log2 of the number of productive unique TCRs. Whether each scalp clone was CD4 or CD8 was inferred by checking scalp TCRbeta sequences against the CD4 and CD8 repertoires from sorted blood. TCRdb limited this immuneACCESS table to in-frame rearrangements with V and J called. A share of clones is missing; checked studies link under half to unresolved V genes, and the rest is unexplained. Clone size and V and J calls were adopted from that table, with D and trimming inferred from the DNA. For this sample there are 150,000 or so clones; over 70% appear just once. The ten largest account for about 16% of the sample.

The receptor chain draws on TRBV4-1 and TRBJ2-1, with the identity of the D gene unclear. The TCR originated in a human donor with alopecia areata. Here the sequenced sample was CD8+ T cells sorted from blood, taken at week 0. CDR3 reads: CASSQEGFNEQFF. The nucleotide sequence is TGCGCCAGCAGCCAAGAGGGATTCAATGAGCAGTTCTTC.